This T cell receptor beta chain was captured by sequencing in a study of graft-versus-host responses after intestinal transplantation. Measured with immunoSEQ multiplex PCR; TCRdb has only the in-frame clones, and not every one. The sample contains fewer than 110,000 clones, roughly 89% of which appear only once. This clone has a single count. Its antigen is still unknown. Specimen: unstimulated CD4+ T cells sorted from spleen or lymph node cells, collected before transplant. This receptor was identified in a human donor who was the organ donor for an intestinal transplant.

In DNA, the CDR3 is TGCGCCAGCAGCCCCCGGACGGGTGAGCAGTTCTTC. Translating it yields CASSPRTGEQFF. The genes are TRBV5-1 and TRBJ2-1; the D is unclear. V was clipped by 4 bases and J by 9 bases, with 11 bases between them. Germline V CDR1 and CDR2: SGHRS, YFSETQ. CDR3 size: 12 residues.